These T cell receptor beta chains were read from a single sample in a study of blood T cell repertoires in COVID-19. TCRdb keeps only in-frame clones here, not all; method: immunoSEQ multiplex PCR. The repertoire holds around 160,000 clones, around four fifths seen once, with around 35% in the top ten. Specimen: peripheral blood. Every receptor here comes from a human donor in a cohort sampled during active COVID-19. The CDR3 runs from the conserved cysteine through the conserved F or W. The D gene is left open where the match is weak. Size is stated for part of the rows, as once, few or many counts, or as a class when the clone is expanded.

v_call: TRBV6-4; d_call: TRBD1; clone_size: NA; j_call: TRBJ2-2; cdr3_nt: TGTGCCAGCAGTGACACTCCGGGACAGGGGACCGGGGAGCTGTTTTTT; cdr3_aa: CASSDTPGQGTGELFF
v_call: TRBV2; d_call: NA; clone_size: NA; j_call: TRBJ1-2; cdr3_nt: TGTGCCAGCAGTGAATGGCAGAAAGATGGCTACACCTTC; cdr3_aa: CASSEWQKDGYTF
v_call: TRBV5-5; d_call: TRBD1; clone_size: NA; j_call: TRBJ1-5; cdr3_nt: TGTGCCAGCAGCCCTCGGACAGGGGGCGATCAGCCCCAGCATTTT; cdr3_aa: CASSPRTGGDQPQHF
v_call: TRBV6-5; d_call: NA; clone_size: NA; j_call: TRBJ1-3; cdr3_nt: TGTGCCAGCAGGCCGGCAGGGTTCTCGAACACCATATATTTT; cdr3_aa: CASRPAGFSNTIYF
v_call: TRBV19; d_call: NA; clone_size: few; j_call: TRBJ2-2; cdr3_nt: TGTGCCAGTAGTAGCGGACGGGGCACCGGGGAGCTGTTTTTT; cdr3_aa: CASSSGRGTGELFF
v_call: TRBV7-2; d_call: NA; clone_size: NA; j_call: TRBJ2-7; cdr3_nt: TGTGCCAGCAGCCCCCACGCGGGCGAGCAGTACTTC; cdr3_aa: CASSPHAGEQYF
v_call: TRBV19; d_call: TRBD1; clone_size: once; j_call: TRBJ1-2; cdr3_nt: TGTGCCAGTAGTGCCTCACAGGGGAGCTATGGCTACACCTTC; cdr3_aa: CASSASQGSYGYTF
v_call: TRBV10-3; d_call: NA; clone_size: NA; j_call: TRBJ1-5; cdr3_nt: TGTGCCATCAGTGATCCAGGGGTTGGCAATCAGCCCCAGCATTTT; cdr3_aa: CAISDPGVGNQPQHF
v_call: TRBV6-6; d_call: NA; clone_size: NA; j_call: TRBJ2-1; cdr3_nt: TGTGCCAGCAGCCAAGGACTATTCGAAAGGGTAGCTGAGCAGTTCTTC; cdr3_aa: CASSQGLFERVAEQFF
v_call: TRBV12-3/TRBV12-4; d_call: NA; clone_size: NA; j_call: TRBJ2-2; cdr3_nt: TGTGCCAGCAGTTTTGAGGTCGGGGAGCTGTTTTTT; cdr3_aa: CASSFEVGELFF
v_call: TRBV5-4; d_call: NA; clone_size: NA; j_call: TRBJ2-3; cdr3_nt: TGTGCCAGCAGCTTACAGTCAGATACGCAGTATTTT; cdr3_aa: CASSLQSDTQYF
v_call: TRBV6-5; d_call: NA; clone_size: few; j_call: TRBJ1-1; cdr3_nt: TGTGCCGGAGTTGGCAGGGGGAACACTGAAGCTTTCTTT; cdr3_aa: CAGVGRGNTEAFF
v_call: TRBV19; d_call: NA; clone_size: NA; j_call: TRBJ2-5; cdr3_nt: TGTGCCAGCGAGCGGTCCCTCGGGGAGACCCAGTACTTC; cdr3_aa: CASERSLGETQYF
v_call: TRBV28; d_call: NA; clone_size: NA; j_call: TRBJ1-2; cdr3_nt: TGTGCCACGGCCCCGGGCAGGGCCTATGGCTACACCTTC; cdr3_aa: CATAPGRAYGYTF
v_call: TRBV11-3; d_call: TRBD2; clone_size: few; j_call: TRBJ2-7; cdr3_nt: TGTGCCAGCAGGTCTAGGACTAGCTCCTACGAGCAGTACTTC; cdr3_aa: CASRSRTSSYEQYF
v_call: TRBV6-1; d_call: NA; clone_size: NA; j_call: TRBJ1-3; cdr3_nt: TGTGCCAGCAGTGAAGTCGGTGGAAACACCATATATTTT; cdr3_aa: CASSEVGGNTIYF
v_call: TRBV20-1; d_call: NA; clone_size: NA; j_call: TRBJ1-1; cdr3_nt: TGCAGTGCTAGTCCCGGACAGAGGACTGAAGCTTTCTTT; cdr3_aa: CSASPGQRTEAFF
v_call: TRBV6-1; d_call: NA; clone_size: NA; j_call: TRBJ1-5; cdr3_nt: TGTGCCAGCAGTGAAAACAACCTGGTGATGCATTTT; cdr3_aa: CASSENNLVMHF
v_call: TRBV5-4; d_call: NA; clone_size: NA; j_call: TRBJ2-3; cdr3_nt: TGTGCCAGCCTGTCCCGGGACAATCTAGAAAATACGCAGTATTTT; cdr3_aa: CASLSRDNLENTQYF
v_call: TRBV4-2; d_call: NA; clone_size: NA; j_call: TRBJ1-4; cdr3_nt: TGTGCCAGCAGCCAAGGCATAGGGGGTCATAATGAAAAACTGTTTTTT; cdr3_aa: CASSQGIGGHNEKLFF
v_call: TRBV5-4; d_call: NA; clone_size: NA; j_call: TRBJ1-1; cdr3_nt: TGTGCCAGCAGCTTGGGGCCGGGTAAGGACACTGAAGCTTTCTTT; cdr3_aa: CASSLGPGKDTEAFF
v_call: TRBV6-4; d_call: TRBD1; clone_size: NA; j_call: TRBJ1-2; cdr3_nt: TGTGCCAGCAGTAACACTTTAGGGGGCAGGTATGGCTACACCTTC; cdr3_aa: CASSNTLGGRYGYTF
v_call: TRBV6-4; d_call: NA; clone_size: NA; j_call: TRBJ2-1; cdr3_nt: TGTGCCAGCAGTGAACGACAGTCACCTTACAATGAGCAGTTCTTC; cdr3_aa: CASSERQSPYNEQFF
v_call: TRBV5-1; d_call: TRBD1; clone_size: NA; j_call: TRBJ2-5; cdr3_nt: TGCGCCAGCAGCCGGGACAGGGGAAGGGAGACCCAGTACTTC; cdr3_aa: CASSRDRGRETQYF
v_call: TRBV21-1; d_call: NA; clone_size: NA; j_call: TRBJ1-6; cdr3_nt: TGTGCCAGCACCTACGGACAGGTTCCCAATTCACCCCTCCACTTT; cdr3_aa: CASTYGQVPNSPLHF
v_call: TRBV7-8; d_call: NA; clone_size: NA; j_call: TRBJ2-7; cdr3_nt: TGTGCCAGCAGCTTCGGGACTGACCCCTTGGAGCAGTACTTC; cdr3_aa: CASSFGTDPLEQYF
v_call: TRBV4-2; d_call: NA; clone_size: NA; j_call: TRBJ2-7; cdr3_nt: TGTGCCAGCAGCCAAGAGAGGGACACCTCCTACGAGCAGTACTTC; cdr3_aa: CASSQERDTSYEQYF
v_call: TRBV7-2; d_call: TRBD2; clone_size: NA; j_call: TRBJ2-5; cdr3_nt: TGTGCCAGCAGCTTAACTAGCGGGGGTCAAGAGACCCAGTACTTC; cdr3_aa: CASSLTSGGQETQYF
v_call: TRBV28; d_call: TRBD2; clone_size: NA; j_call: TRBJ2-7; cdr3_nt: TGTGCCAGCAGTTTATCAGCGGGGGGCCCCTACGAGCAGTACTTC; cdr3_aa: CASSLSAGGPYEQYF
v_call: TRBV27; d_call: NA; clone_size: once; j_call: TRBJ1-2; cdr3_nt: TGTGCCAGCAGTTTATCGGCACCGCCGCATGGCTACACCTTC; cdr3_aa: CASSLSAPPHGYTF
v_call: TRBV13; d_call: NA; clone_size: once; j_call: TRBJ1-2; cdr3_nt: TGTGCCAGCACCTTAGGGGGGGGGCTGTATGGCTACACCTTC; cdr3_aa: CASTLGGGLYGYTF
v_call: TRBV4-2; d_call: TRBD2; clone_size: NA; j_call: TRBJ2-7; cdr3_nt: TGTGCCAGCAGCCATGAATACCCGGACCCCCCGGGAGGCGAGCAGTACTTC; cdr3_aa: CASSHEYPDPPGGEQYF
v_call: TRBV7-6; d_call: TRBD1; clone_size: NA; j_call: TRBJ1-3; cdr3_nt: TGTGCCAGCAGCTTAGAACAGGGGGAGGCTGGAAACACCATATATTTT; cdr3_aa: CASSLEQGEAGNTIYF
v_call: TRBV10-3; d_call: NA; clone_size: NA; j_call: TRBJ2-2; cdr3_nt: TGTGCCATCATTGGGACACCGGAGGCCGGGGAGCTGTTTTTT; cdr3_aa: CAIIGTPEAGELFF
v_call: TRBV24-1; d_call: NA; clone_size: NA; j_call: TRBJ2-1; cdr3_nt: TGTGCCACCAGTGCGGCAGACATCAATGAGCAGTTCTTC; cdr3_aa: CATSAADINEQFF
v_call: TRBV27; d_call: NA; clone_size: NA; j_call: TRBJ1-3; cdr3_nt: TGTGCCAGCAGTTTATCGGCCAGCGTCGTGGACACCATATATTTT; cdr3_aa: CASSLSASVVDTIYF
v_call: TRBV27; d_call: TRBD1; clone_size: NA; j_call: TRBJ1-4; cdr3_nt: TGTGCCAGCGCAGACAGGGCTAATGAAAAACTGTTTTTT; cdr3_aa: CASADRANEKLFF
v_call: TRBV4-3; d_call: NA; clone_size: NA; j_call: TRBJ2-7; cdr3_nt: TGCGCCAGCAGCCAAGAGGTCAGGCTCGAGCAGTACTTC; cdr3_aa: CASSQEVRLEQYF
v_call: TRBV6-5; d_call: NA; clone_size: NA; j_call: TRBJ2-1; cdr3_nt: TGTGCCAGCAGTCGAACCGAACTAGAGGCGTTCTTC; cdr3_aa: CASSRTELEAFF
v_call: TRBV3-1/TRBV3-2; d_call: NA; clone_size: NA; j_call: TRBJ1-2; cdr3_nt: TGTGCCAGCAGCCAAGATTTGGGCCGTACTGGCTACACCTTC; cdr3_aa: CASSQDLGRTGYTF
v_call: TRBV7-2; d_call: NA; clone_size: NA; j_call: TRBJ1-3; cdr3_nt: TGTGCCAGCAGCACCAGGGTTGGATCTGGAAACACCATATATTTT; cdr3_aa: CASSTRVGSGNTIYF
v_call: TRBV7-6; d_call: TRBD1; clone_size: NA; j_call: TRBJ1-5; cdr3_nt: TGTGCCAGCAGCCTTGGGACAGGGGATAGCAATCAGCCCCAGCATTTT; cdr3_aa: CASSLGTGDSNQPQHF
v_call: TRBV9; d_call: NA; clone_size: once; j_call: TRBJ2-3; cdr3_nt: TGTGCCAGCAGCGTAGCTGGCGGGGTAAGTTCCGATACGCAGTATTTT; cdr3_aa: CASSVAGGVSSDTQYF
v_call: TRBV18; d_call: NA; clone_size: NA; j_call: TRBJ1-1; cdr3_nt: TGTGCCAGCTCACGATCCCGGGACACTGAAGCTTTCTTT; cdr3_aa: CASSRSRDTEAFF
v_call: TRBV12-3/TRBV12-4; d_call: TRBD1; clone_size: NA; j_call: TRBJ1-1; cdr3_nt: TGTGCCAGCAGTTTAGACAGGGGTTCCGAAGCTTTCTTT; cdr3_aa: CASSLDRGSEAFF